This paragraph reports one T cell receptor beta chain. This record comes from a study of shared clonotypes between healthy human individuals. Naive CD8 cells, CD45RO-negative and positively selected for CCR7, excluded terminally differentiated effector memory CD45RA+ cells. Assay execution took place at the deep level. Per the original methods: From ImmunoSEQ came sequences covering only the junction and carrying no quality scores, so filtering differed. Profiling relied on immunoSEQ multiplex PCR, and the TCRdb table lists in-frame clones only, not all of them. V, J and clone size are taken as reported in that table, and D and trimming were inferred from the DNA itself. Of about 2,100,000 clones in the sample, just over 90% were seen once. From germline, CDR1 is SGHTA and CDR2 FQGNSA. Trimming stripped 7 bases from V and 3 bases from J, with 7 bases between. This CDR3 spans 12 amino acids.

Sequencing was done on a sample of naive CD8+ T cells from PBMCs. The rearrangement joins TRBV7-2 to TRBJ2-1, with a tentative D call TRBD2 (5 bases). The clonotype comes from a man between 18 and 29 years old in good health. Some clones in this sample may be carry-over from other donors' samples. CDR3 in amino acids: CASTSLYNEQFF. The CDR3 nucleotides are TGTGCCAGCACTAGCCTCTACAATGAGCAGTTCTTC.